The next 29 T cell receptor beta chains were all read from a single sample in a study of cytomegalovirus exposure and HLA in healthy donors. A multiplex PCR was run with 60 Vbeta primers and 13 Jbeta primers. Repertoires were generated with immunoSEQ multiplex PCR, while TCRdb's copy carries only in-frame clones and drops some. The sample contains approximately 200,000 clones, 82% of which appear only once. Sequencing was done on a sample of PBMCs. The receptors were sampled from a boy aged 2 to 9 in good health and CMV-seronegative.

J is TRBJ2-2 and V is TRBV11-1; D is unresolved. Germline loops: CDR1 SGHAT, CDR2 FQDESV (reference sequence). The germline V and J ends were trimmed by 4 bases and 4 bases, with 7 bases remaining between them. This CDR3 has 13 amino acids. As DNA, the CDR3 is TGTGCCAGCAGCTACATAGCCACCGGGGAGCTGTTTTTT. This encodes CASSYIATGELFF.

The CDR3 sequence is CASSLDQSDSEAFF. The CDR3 nucleotides read TGTGCCAGCTCCCTAGACCAATCGGACAGTGAAGCTTTCTTT. The V call is TRBV18, the J call TRBJ1-1; the D gene is possibly TRBD1 (6 bases). Germline assignment: CDR1 KGHSH and CDR2 LQKENI. The CDR3 contains 14 residues. V lost 6 bases to trimming and J lost 7 bases, with 18 bases between them.

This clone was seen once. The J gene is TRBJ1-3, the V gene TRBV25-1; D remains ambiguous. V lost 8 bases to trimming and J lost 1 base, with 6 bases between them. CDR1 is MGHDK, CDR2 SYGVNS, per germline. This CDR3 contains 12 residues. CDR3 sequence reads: CASQTSGNTIYF. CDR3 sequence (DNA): TGTGCCAGCCAGACTTCTGGAAACACCATATATTTT.

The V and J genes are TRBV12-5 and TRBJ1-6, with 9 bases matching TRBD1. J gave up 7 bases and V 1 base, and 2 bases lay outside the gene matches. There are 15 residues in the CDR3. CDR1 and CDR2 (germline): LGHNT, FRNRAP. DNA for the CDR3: TGTGCTAGTGGTTTGGGGACAGGGGAAAATTCACCCCTCCACTTT. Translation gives CASGLGTGENSPLHF.

The CDR3: CASSFQGLADTQYF. The CDR3 DNA sequence: TGTGCCAGCAGCTTTCAGGGGCTGGCAGATACGCAGTATTTT. This rearrangement joins TRBV5-4 to TRBJ2-3; perhaps TRBD1 as D (6 bases). The germline CDR1 and CDR2 sequences are SGHNT and YYREEE (reference sequence). The CDR3 is 14 amino acids. V lost 2 bases and J 4 bases, leaving 11 bases between the germline ends.

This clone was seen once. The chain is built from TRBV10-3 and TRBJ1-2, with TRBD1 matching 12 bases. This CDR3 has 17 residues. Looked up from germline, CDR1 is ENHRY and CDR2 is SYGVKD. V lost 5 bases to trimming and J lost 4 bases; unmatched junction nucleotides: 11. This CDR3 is CAISPGTGTGGGYGYTF. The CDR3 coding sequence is TGTGCCATCAGTCCCGGGACCGGGACAGGGGGCGGCTATGGCTACACCTTC.

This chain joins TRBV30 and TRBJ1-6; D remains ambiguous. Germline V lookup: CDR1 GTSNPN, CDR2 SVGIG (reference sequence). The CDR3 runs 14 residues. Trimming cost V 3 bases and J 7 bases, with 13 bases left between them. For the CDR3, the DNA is TGTGCCTGGAGACCCCCTATCAGGAATTCACCCCTCCACTTT. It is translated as CAWRPPIRNSPLHF.

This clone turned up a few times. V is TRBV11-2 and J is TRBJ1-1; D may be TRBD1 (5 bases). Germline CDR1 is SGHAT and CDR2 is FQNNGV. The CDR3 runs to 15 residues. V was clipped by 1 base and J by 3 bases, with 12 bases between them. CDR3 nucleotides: TGTGCCAGCAGCTTAGCGGGGGTGGGGGACACTGAAGCTTTCTTT. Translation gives CASSLAGVGDTEAFF.

Written as DNA, the CDR3 is TGCAGCGTTGAAAGAGGGCGGGGCAGCACAGATACGCAGTATTTT. Residues: CSVERGRGSTDTQYF. The chain has TRBV29-1 and TRBJ2-3; D is perhaps TRBD2 (6 bases). Germline assignment: CDR1 SQVTM and CDR2 ANQGSEA. Trimming stripped 2 bases from V and 0 bases from J, with 12 bases between. This CDR3 has 15 residues.

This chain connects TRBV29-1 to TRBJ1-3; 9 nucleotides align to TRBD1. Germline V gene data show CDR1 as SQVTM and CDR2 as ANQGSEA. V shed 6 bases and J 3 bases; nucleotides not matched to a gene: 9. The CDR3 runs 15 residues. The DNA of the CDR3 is TGCAGCGTCGACACAGGGGGCGCGCTTGGAAACACCATATATTTT. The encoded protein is CSVDTGGALGNTIYF.

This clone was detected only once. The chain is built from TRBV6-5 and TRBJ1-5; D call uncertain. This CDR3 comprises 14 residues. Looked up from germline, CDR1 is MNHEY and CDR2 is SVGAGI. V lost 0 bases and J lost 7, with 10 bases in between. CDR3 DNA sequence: TGTGCCAGCAGTTACTCGTCCGGGAAACAGCCCCAGCATTTT. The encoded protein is CASSYSSGKQPQHF.

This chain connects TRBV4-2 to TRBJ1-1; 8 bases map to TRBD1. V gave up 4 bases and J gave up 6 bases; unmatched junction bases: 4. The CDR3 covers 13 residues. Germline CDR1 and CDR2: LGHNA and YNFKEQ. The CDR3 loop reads CASSLPRGPEAFF. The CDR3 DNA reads TGTGCCAGCAGCCTACCCAGGGGGCCTGAAGCTTTCTTT.

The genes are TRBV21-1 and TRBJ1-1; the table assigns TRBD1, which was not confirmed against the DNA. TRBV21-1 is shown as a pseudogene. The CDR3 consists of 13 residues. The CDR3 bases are TGTGCCAGCAAGGGGCTGATGAACACTGAAGCTTTCTTT. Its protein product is CASKGLMNTEAFF.

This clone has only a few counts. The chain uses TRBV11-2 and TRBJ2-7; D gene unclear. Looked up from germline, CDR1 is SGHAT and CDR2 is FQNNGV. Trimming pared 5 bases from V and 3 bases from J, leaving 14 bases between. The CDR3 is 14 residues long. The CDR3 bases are TGTGCCAGCAGCCCACGCACCCGACACTACGAGCAGTACTTC. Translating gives CASSPRTRHYEQYF.

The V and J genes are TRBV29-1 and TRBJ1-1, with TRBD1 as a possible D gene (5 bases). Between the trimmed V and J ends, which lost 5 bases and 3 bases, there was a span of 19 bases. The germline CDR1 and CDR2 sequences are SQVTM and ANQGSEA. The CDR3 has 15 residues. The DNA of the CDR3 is TGCAGCGTTAAGTTACTTGCGGGGGGGGACACTGAAGCTTTCTTT. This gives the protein CSVKLLAGGDTEAFF.

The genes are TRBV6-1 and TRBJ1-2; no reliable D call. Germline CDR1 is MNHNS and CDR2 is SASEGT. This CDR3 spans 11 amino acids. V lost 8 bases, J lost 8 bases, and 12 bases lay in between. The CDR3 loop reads CASASSWGYTF. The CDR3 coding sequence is TGTGCCAGCGCGAGTTCGTGGGGCTACACCTTC.

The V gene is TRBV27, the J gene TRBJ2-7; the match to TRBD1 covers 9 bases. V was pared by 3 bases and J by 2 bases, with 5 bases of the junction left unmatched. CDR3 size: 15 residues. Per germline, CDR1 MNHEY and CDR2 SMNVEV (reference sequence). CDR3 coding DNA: TGTGCCAGCAGTTTGAGGACAGGGGACCCCTACGAGCAGTACTTC. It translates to CASSLRTGDPYEQYF.

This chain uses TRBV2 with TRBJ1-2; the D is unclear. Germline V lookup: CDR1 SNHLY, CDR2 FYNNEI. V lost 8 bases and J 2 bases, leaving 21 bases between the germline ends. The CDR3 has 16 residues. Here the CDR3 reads CASRQTFLIPNYGYTF. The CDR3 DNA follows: TGTGCCAGCCGCCAGACATTCCTTATCCCAAACTATGGCTACACCTTC.

This CDR3 is CAWSPKRPWDSPLHF. The CDR3 nucleotides are TGTGCCTGGAGTCCGAAGAGGCCTTGGGATTCACCCCTCCACTTT. The chain has TRBV30 and TRBJ1-6; no firm D call. In germline, CDR1 is GTSNPN, CDR2 SVGIG (reference sequence). The CDR3 totals 15 residues. Trimming shortened V by 2 bases and J by 8 bases, and 16 bases separated the two germline ends.

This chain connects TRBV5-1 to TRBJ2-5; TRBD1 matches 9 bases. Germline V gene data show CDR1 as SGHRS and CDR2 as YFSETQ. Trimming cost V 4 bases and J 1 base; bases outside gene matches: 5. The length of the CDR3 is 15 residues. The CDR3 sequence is CASSGTGGSQETQYF. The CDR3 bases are TGCGCCAGCAGCGGCACAGGGGGCAGCCAAGAGACCCAGTACTTC.

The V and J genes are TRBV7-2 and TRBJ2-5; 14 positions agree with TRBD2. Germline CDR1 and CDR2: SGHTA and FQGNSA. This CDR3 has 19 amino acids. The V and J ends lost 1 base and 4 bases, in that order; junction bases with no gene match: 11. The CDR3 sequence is CASSLGLAGGPGPLETQYF. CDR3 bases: TGTGCCAGCAGCTTAGGACTAGCGGGGGGGCCTGGGCCTCTAGAGACCCAGTACTTC.

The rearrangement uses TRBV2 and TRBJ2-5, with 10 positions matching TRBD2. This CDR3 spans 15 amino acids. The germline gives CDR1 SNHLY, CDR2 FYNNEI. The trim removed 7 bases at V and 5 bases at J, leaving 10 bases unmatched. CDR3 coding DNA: TGTGCCAGCACCCGAGGAGCGGGGGGGCCGGAGACCCAGTACTTC. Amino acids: CASTRGAGGPETQYF.

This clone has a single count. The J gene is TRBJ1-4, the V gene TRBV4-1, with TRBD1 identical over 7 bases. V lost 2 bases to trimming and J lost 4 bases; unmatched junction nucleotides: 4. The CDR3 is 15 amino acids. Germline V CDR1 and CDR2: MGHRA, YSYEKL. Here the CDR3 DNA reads TGCGCCAGCAGCCAAACCGGGACAGTTAATGAAAAACTGTTTTTT. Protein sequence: CASSQTGTVNEKLFF.

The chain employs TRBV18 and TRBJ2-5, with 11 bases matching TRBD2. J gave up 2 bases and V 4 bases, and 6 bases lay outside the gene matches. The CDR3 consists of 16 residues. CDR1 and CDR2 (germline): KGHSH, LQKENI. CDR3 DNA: TGTGCCAGCTCACTTTTCGCTAGCGGGGGGCAAGAGACCCAGTACTTC. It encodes CASSLFASGGQETQYF.

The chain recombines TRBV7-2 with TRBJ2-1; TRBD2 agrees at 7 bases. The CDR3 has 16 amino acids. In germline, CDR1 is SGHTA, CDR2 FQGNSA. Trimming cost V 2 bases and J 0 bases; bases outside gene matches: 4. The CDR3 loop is CASSLNLAASYNEQFF. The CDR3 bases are TGTGCCAGCAGCTTAAACCTAGCGGCCTCCTACAATGAGCAGTTCTTC.

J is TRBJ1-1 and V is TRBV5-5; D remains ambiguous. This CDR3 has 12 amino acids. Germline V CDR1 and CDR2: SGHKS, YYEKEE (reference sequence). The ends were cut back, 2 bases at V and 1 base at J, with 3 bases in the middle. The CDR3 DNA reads TGTGCCAGCAGCTTTCGGAACACTGAAGCTTTCTTT. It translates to CASSFRNTEAFF.

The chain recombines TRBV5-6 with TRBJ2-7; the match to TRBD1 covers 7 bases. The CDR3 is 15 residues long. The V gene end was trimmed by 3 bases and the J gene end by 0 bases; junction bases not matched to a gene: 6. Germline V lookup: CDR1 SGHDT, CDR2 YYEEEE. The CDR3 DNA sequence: TGTGCCAGCAGCTCCCTAGGGGGCAGCTCCTACGAGCAGTACTTC. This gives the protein CASSSLGGSSYEQYF.

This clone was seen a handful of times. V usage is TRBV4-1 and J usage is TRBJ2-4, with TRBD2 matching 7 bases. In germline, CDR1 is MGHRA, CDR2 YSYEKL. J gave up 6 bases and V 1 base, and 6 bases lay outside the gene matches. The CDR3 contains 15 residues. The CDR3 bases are TGCGCCAGCAGCCAAGCGTGGGGCGGGAGAAACATTCAGTACTTC. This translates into CASSQAWGGRNIQYF.

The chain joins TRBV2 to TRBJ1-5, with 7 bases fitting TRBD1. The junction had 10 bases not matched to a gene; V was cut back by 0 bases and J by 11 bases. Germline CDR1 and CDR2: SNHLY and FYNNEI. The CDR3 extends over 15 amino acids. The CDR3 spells CASSEAVRGRRAQHF. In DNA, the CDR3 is TGTGCCAGCAGTGAAGCGGTGAGGGGGCGAAGGGCCCAGCATTTT.